The sequence of this T cell receptor (beta chain) was determined in a study of blood T cells in healthy people across ages. The CDR3 has 12 amino acids. The germline V gene encodes CDR1 SGHNT and CDR2 YYREEE (reference sequence). The ends were cut back, 4 bases at V and 5 bases at J, with 10 bases in the middle. Collection of approximately 9.3 milliliters of peripheral blood was performed for each donor. Next came a second PCR, run for about 6 to 11 cycles, which used a sample-barcoded 5' primer along with a J-beta primer mix. Any given sample supplied a minimum of 2.5 million CDR3-containing paired-end reads. TCRdb passed the 5' RACE reads through MiXCR, listing each CDR3 protein once. The table has almost 800,000 distinct CDR3 sequences, 55% to 75% seen once.

The source of this sequence is a young man in good health. The chain combines TRBV5-4 with TRBJ2-7, with a possible D match to TRBD2 (5 bases). Sequencing was carried out using blood. CDR3 in DNA: TGTGCCAGCAGCCACGGGGAAAACGAGCAGTACTTC. As protein: CASSHGENEQYF.